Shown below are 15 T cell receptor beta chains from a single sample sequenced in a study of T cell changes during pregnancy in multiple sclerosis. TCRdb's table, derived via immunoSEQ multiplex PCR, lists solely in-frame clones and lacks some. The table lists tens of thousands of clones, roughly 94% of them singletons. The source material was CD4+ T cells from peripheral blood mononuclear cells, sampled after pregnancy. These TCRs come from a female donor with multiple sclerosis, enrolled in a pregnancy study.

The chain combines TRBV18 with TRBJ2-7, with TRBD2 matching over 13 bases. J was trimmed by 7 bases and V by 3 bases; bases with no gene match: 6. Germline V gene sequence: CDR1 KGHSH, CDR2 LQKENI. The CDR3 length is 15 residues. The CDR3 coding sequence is TGTGCCAGCTCACCTGGACTAGCGGGGGCTGGGGAGCAGTACTTC. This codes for CASSPGLAGAGEQYF.

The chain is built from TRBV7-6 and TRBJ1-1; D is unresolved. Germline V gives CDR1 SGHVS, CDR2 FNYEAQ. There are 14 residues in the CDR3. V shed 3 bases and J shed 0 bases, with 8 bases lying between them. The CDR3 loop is CASSFAGMNTEAFF. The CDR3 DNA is TGTGCCAGCAGCTTCGCAGGAATGAACACTGAAGCTTTCTTT. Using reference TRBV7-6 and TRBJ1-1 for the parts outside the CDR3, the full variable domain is GAGVSQSPRYKVTKRGQDVALRCDPISGHVSLYWYRQALGQGPEFLTYFNYEAQQDKSGLPNDRFSAERPEGSISTLTIQRTEQRDSAMYRCASSFAGMNTEAFFGQGTRLTVV.

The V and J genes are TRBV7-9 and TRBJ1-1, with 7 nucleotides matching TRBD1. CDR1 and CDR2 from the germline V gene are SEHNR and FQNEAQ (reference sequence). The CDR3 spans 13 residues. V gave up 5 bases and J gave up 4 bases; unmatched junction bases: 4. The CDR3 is CASSHSGGTEAFF. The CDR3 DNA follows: TGTGCCAGCAGCCACTCAGGGGGCACTGAAGCTTTCTTT.

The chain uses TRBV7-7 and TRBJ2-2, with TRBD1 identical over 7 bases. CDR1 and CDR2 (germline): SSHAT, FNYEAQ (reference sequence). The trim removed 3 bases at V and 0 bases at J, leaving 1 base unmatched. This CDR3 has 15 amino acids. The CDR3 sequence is CASSLDRTNTGELFF. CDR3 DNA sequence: TGTGCCAGCAGCTTGGACAGGACGAACACCGGGGAGCTGTTTTTT.

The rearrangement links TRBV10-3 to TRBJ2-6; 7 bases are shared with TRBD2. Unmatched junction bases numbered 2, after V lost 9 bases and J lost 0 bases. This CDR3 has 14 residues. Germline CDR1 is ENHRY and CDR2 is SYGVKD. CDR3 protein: CAIAGSSGANVLTF. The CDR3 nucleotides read TGTGCCATAGCGGGGAGCTCTGGGGCCAACGTCCTGACTTTC.

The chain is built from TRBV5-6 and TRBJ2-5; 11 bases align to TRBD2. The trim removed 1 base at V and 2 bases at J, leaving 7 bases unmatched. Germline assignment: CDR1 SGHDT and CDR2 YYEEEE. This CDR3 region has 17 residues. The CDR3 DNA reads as TGTGCCAGCAGCTTGCCGAGACTAGCGGGGATACAAGAGACCCAGTACTTC. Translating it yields CASSLPRLAGIQETQYF. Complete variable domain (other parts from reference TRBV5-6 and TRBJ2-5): DAGVTQSPTHLIKTRGQQVTLRCSPKSGHDTVSWYQQALGQGPQFIFQYYEEEERQRGNFPDRFSGHQFPNYSSELNVNALLLGDSALYLCASSLPRLAGIQETQYFGPGTRLLVL.

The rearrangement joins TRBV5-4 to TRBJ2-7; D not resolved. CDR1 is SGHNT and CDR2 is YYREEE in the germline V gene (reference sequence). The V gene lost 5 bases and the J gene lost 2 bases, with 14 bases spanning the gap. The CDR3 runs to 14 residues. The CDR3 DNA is TGTGCCAGCAGTTATTCCTCGGGTGCCTACGAGCAGTACTTC. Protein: CASSYSSGAYEQYF.

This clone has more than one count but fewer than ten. The CDR3 bases are TGTGCCAGCAGTTCCCTAGCTAGCGGGGGCACAGATACGCAGTATTTT. This encodes CASSSLASGGTDTQYF. V usage is TRBV6-5 and J usage is TRBJ2-3; TRBD2 matches 9 bases. V was clipped by 4 bases and J by 1 base; unmatched bases: 6. The CDR3 extends over 16 amino acids. The V gene's germline CDR1 is MNHEY and CDR2 SVGAGI.

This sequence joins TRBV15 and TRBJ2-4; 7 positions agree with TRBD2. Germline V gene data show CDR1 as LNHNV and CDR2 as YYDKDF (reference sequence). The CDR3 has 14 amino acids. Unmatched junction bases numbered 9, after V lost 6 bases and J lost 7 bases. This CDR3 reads CATSTTEGGNIQYF. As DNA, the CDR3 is TGTGCCACCAGTACTACCGAGGGAGGGAACATTCAGTACTTC.

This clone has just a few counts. DNA for the CDR3: TGTGCCAGCAGTGTACCGGGACAGGGGGTCCTGACTTTC. It translates to CASSVPGQGVLTF. The chain links TRBV25-1 to TRBJ2-6; 10 bases map to TRBD1. The junction had 4 bases not matched to a gene; V was cut back by 4 bases and J by 13 bases. The CDR3 runs to 13 residues. In germline, CDR1 is MGHDK, CDR2 SYGVNS.

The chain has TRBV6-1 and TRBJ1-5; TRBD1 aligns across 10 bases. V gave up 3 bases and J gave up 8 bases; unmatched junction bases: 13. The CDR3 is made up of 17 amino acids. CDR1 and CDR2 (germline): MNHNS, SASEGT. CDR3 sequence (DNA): TGTGCCAGCAGTGAGCGGCGGGACAGGGGTGGAATGGAGCCCCAGCATTTT. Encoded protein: CASSERRDRGGMEPQHF.

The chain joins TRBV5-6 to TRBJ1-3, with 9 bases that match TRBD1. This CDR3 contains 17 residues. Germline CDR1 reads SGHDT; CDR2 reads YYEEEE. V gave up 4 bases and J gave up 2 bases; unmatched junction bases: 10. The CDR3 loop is CASSRDRVKSPGNTIYF. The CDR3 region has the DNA TGTGCCAGCAGCCGGGACAGGGTGAAATCCCCTGGAAACACCATATATTTT.

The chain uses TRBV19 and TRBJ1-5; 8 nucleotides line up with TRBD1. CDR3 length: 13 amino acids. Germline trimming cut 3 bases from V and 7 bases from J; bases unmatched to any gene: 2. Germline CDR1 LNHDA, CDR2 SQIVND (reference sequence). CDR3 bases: TGTGCCAGTAGTATCAGGGGGCAACAGCCCCAGCATTTT. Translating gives CASSIRGQQPQHF.

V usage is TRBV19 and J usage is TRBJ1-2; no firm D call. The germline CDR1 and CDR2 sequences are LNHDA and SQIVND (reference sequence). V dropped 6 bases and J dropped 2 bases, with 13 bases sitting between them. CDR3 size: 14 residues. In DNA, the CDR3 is TGTGCCAGTAGGGAGAGGTTCTCAAACTATGGCTACACCTTC. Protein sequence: CASRERFSNYGYTF.

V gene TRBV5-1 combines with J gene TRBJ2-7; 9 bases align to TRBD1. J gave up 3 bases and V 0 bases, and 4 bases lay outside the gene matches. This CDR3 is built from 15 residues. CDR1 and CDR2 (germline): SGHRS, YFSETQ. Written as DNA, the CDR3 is TGCGCCAGCAGCTTGGGACAGGGGGGGAACTACGAGCAGTACTTC. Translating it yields CASSLGQGGNYEQYF.